This record looks at one T cell receptor (beta chain) sequence and its context. Its specific antigen is unknown. No qualities accompany the bases; no much larger clone lies one base away. From the cysteine through the phenylalanine, the CDR3 covers 11 amino acids. Only the CDR3 DNA stays, 33 bases, in frame from base 1. This specimen comes from a study of blood T cell dynamics during melanoma immunotherapy (dated by TCRdb to the early 2020s). Background for the entire study: Patients had metastatic melanoma and received first-line pembrolizumab or nivolumab plus ipilimumab as standard of care in the United Kingdom. To identify early correlates of response, the study profiled peripheral T cell receptor repertoires in patients with metastatic melanoma before and after one cycle of checkpoint inhibitor therapy. The training cohort was made up of consecutive patients, while a further independent group of patients from the same centre was pooled to form an external validation set. What the research found in general, with its limitations: The relatively small sample size was acknowledged as something that could potentially limit how far the results can be generalized. The study could not determine whether the T cell clones driving repertoire changes were melanoma-specific or reflected general immune activation. Unlike progressors, patients who went on to achieve disease control showed a bifurcated reorganization of the PBMC repertoire at W3, with either increased clonality or increased diversity.

Every bulk PBMC sample was loaded with the same fixed amount of about 380 ng of DNA. TCR beta CDR3 sequences were amplified from genomic DNA using the immunoSEQ TCRb Assay kit according to manufacturer instructions. The KAPA Library Quantification Kit for Illumina platforms was used to quantify the pooled libraries by qPCR. Sequencing of the pooled libraries was done on an Illumina NextSeq 500, with clustering at 0.6-1.1 pM. As for how the authors treated the data: TCR data were analyzed using immunoSEQ ANALYZER and the R LymphoSeq package. A rearrangement efficiency score was calculated as productive divided by the sum of productive and non-productive CDR3 sequences. Clonality was measured with the Gini coefficient and diversity with the Renyi index at alpha=1, and both measures were compared pairwise between timepoints within each patient. Clonal relatedness used an edit distance of 3, and repertoire similarity used the Bhattacharyya coefficient, both computed in LymphoSeq. To classify response, a linear discriminant analysis based on week-3 changes in clonality and diversity was built using the R MASS and caret packages. TCRdb carries this immuneACCESS record with in-frame sequences only. Its versions omit some clonotypes, under half of them owing to an unresolved V gene in the studies checked, with the rest unexplained. V and J calls and clone size come straight from that table; D and trimming were deduced from the DNA. Across this sample there are over 10,000 clones, with 84% seen only once. Roughly 9% of the sample rests with the top ten.

The sample's time point, from its label and the paper: pre-treatment baseline. Blood samples were collected before treatment (T0) and at week 3 (W3), after the first cycle of checkpoint blockade. Except for a couple of patients with rapid clinical progression, response was assessed 12 weeks after the first infusion by RECIST 1.1; disease control meant complete response, partial response or stable disease. Patients were not eligible if they had prior systemic cancer treatment, concomitant immunosuppressant therapy or synchronous other active malignancies. To track both circulating cells and T cell turnover, TCR beta was sequenced from bulk PBMC as well as from plasma cell-free DNA. PBMC were isolated from blood with Lymphoprep and SepMate tubes, followed by red cell lysis. QIAamp DNA Blood Mini kits were used to extract DNA from both PBMC and sorted T cell subsets.

Recombination joined TRBV21-1 with TRBJ2-1; TRBD1 was called by the table and not checked on the DNA. TRBV21-1 is annotated as a pseudogene. The source was blood, collected from a patient treated with checkpoint blockade. The sequence was obtained from a human donor with melanoma. CDR3 loop: CASSIGQGRFF. The nucleotide sequence is given as TGTGCCAGCAGCATAGGACAGGGGCGGTTCTTC.